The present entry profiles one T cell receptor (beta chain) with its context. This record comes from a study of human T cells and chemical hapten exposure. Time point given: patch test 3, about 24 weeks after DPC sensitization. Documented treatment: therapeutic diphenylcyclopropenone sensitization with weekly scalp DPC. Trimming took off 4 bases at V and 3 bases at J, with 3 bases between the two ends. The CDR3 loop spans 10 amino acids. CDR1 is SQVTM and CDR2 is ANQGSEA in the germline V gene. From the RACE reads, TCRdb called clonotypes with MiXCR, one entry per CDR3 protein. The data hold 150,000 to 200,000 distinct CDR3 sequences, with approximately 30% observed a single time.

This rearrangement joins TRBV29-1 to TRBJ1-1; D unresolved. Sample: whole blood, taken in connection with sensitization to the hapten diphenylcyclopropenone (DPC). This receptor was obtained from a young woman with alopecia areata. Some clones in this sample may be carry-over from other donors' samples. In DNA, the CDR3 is TGCAGCGTTGTGTACACTGAAGCTTTCTTT. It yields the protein CSVVYTEAFF. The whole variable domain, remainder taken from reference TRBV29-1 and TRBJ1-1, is SAVISQKPSRDICQRGTSLTIQCQVDSQVTMMFWYRQQPGQSLTLIATANQGSEATYESGFVIDKFPISRPNLTFSTLTVSNMSPEDSSIYLCSVVYTEAFFGQGTRLTVV.